This T cell receptor beta chain appears in the sequencing data of a study of blood T cell repertoires in COVID-19. Study details: Samples came from the United States, Italy and Spain, spanning acute and convalescent COVID-19.

The CDR3 totals 16 residues. V dropped 6 bases and J dropped 4; count of bases not matched to a gene: 9. Per germline, CDR1 WNHNN and CDR2 SYGVQD (reference sequence). Authors' methods: Using reference gene primer amplification, nucleated cell counts were estimated. Profiling relied on immunoSEQ multiplex PCR, and the TCRdb table lists in-frame clones only, not all of them. V, J and clone size are taken as reported in that table, and D and trimming were inferred from the DNA itself. Altogether tens of thousands of clones are present, 80% to 90% being singletons, with the ten largest covering roughly 1.4%.

This sequence joins TRBV10-1 and TRBJ2-3, with 11 bases identical to TRBD2. The sequenced material came from peripheral blood. The sequence was collected from a man aged 60 to 75 with acute or convalescent COVID-19. The CDR3 DNA sequence: TGCGCCAGCAGCGAACCTAGCGGGAGGCTTGCAGATACGCAGTATTTT. This gives the protein CASSEPSGRLADTQYF.